This T cell receptor (beta chain) comes out of a study of identical twins. This clonotype was found a few times. The CDR3 sequence is 12 residues long. Trimming cost V 3 bases and J 4 bases, with 6 bases left between them. Germline CDR1 reads MGHRA; CDR2 reads YSYEKL. Template switching introduced a universal primer site, and the cDNA bore unique molecular identifiers. TCRdb processed the 5' RACE reads anew with MiXCR; each CDR3 protein has one entry. The sample lists hundreds of thousands of distinct CDR3 sequences; roughly 12% were seen once. This sample was also put to use in a study of yellow fever vaccine responses in identical twins.

This sequence originates from a woman in her late teens or twenties in good health. This chain links TRBV4-1 with TRBJ1-2; weak D call: TRBD1 (5 bases). The sequenced sample consisted of PBMCs. The CDR3 loop reads CASSHQGYGYTF. The CDR3 DNA sequence: TGCGCCAGCAGCCATCAGGGCTATGGCTACACCTTC.